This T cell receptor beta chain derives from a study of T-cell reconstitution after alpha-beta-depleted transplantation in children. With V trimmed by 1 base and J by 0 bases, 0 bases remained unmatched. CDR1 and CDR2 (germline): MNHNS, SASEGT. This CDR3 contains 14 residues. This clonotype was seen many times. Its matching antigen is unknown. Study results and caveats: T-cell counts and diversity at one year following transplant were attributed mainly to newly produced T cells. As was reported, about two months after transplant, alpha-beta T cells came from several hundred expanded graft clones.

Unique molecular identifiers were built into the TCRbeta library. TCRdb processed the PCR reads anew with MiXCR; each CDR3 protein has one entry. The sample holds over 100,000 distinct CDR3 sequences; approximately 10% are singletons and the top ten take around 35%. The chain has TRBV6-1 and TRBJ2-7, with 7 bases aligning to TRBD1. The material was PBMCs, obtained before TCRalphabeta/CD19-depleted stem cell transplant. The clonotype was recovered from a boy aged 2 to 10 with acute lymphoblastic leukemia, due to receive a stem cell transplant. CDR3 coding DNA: TGTGCCAGCAGTGAAGGGGACAGCTCCTACGAGCAGTACTTC. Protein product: CASSEGDSSYEQYF.